This T cell receptor beta chain was identified during a study of shared clonotypes between healthy human individuals (TCRdb year 2020). At the level of the whole study: The cohort comprised two women and three men aged 18 to 49 years. To increase sequencing depth and limit assay-specific biases, different laboratories used diverse techniques to prepare libraries and sequence TCR repertoires. To estimate repertoire size and how much clonotypes are shared between individuals, the study performed deep sequencing of blood TCR repertoires from roughly five healthy adults. For each donor, CD4 naive and CD4 memory were each given three plates, CD8 naive was given two plates, and CD8 memory was given one plate. Between about 0.8 and 9.5 billion PBMCs per donor were obtained by leukapheresis.

TCR CDR3 regions were amplified from genomic DNA by multiplex PCR using the deep immunoSEQ assay. Genomic DNA extracted from each cell subset was distributed evenly over all wells of several immunoSEQ 96-well plates, and each plate served as one replicate. Each replicate PCR for sorted subsets received roughly 200 ng genomic DNA, equal to roughly 30,000 T cell genomes. Purified libraries were measured with a Qubit 3.0 fluorometer, size-checked on a Bioanalyzer 2100, and measured again with the KAPA Library Quantification kit. Every immunoSEQ 96-well plate was sequenced on a separate single-read 150-cycle Illumina NextSeq 550 flow cell. The authors' analysis ran thus. Because the immunoSEQ output held only junctional sequences and lacked quality scores, the filtering could not match the filtering applied to full-length reads. To assign V/J genes and CDR3, sequences were annotated using PyIR, a Python wrapper for IgBLAST v1.9, with IMGT germline references. Reads with weak V/J assignments (E-value above 1e-6), missing CDR3, stop codons, out-of-frame junctions, or ambiguous translated residues were removed. V3J clonotypes were defined by identical inferred V gene, J gene, and CDR3 amino acid sequence. Percentage overlap between repertoires was calculated by dividing the number of shared unique clonotypes by the size of the smaller repertoire. Three approaches were used to assess repertoire richness: RTK rarefaction, the Chao1 estimator, and Recon v2.1 estimates of unobserved clonotypes. Generation probabilities for all TCRbeta clonotypes obtained by the gDNA method from several donors were computed using OLGA. Not all clones reach the TCRdb copy of this immuneACCESS table, which keeps in-frame sequences only. Checked studies attribute under half of the gap to unresolved V genes and leave the rest unexplained. For V, J and clone size, that table is used; D and trimming come from the DNA. This sample comprises about 120,000 clones, about 62% of them detected only once. The top ten constitute approximately 25% of the sample.

The donors were healthy, HIV-negative adults with no recently reported acute infections or vaccinations. All donors were Caucasian adults living in Nashville, Tennessee, USA. CD8 memory samples consisted of magnetically selected CD45RO+ cells combined with CCR7-negative CD45RA+ effector memory (TemRA) cells. Blood was obtained by leukapheresis, after which PBMCs were separated by Ficoll-Histopaque density gradient centrifugation and cryopreserved in liquid nitrogen vapor phase. Purity and quantity of every magnetically sorted T cell population were checked by analytical flow cytometry. Each sorted fraction had its genomic DNA isolated and then quantified by UV absorbance on a Nanodrop 2000c. The junction shows trimming of 0 bases on V and 5 bases on J, plus 7 bases between the germline ends. CDR1 is given as SGDLS and CDR2 as YYNGEE, both from the germline V gene. The CDR3 covers 13 residues, taking in both the cysteine and the phenylalanine. Only CDR3 DNA is held: 39 bases, read in frame from base 1.

This clone was detected many times. No cognate antigen has been identified for it. The sample holds no much larger clone one base away, and base qualities are not on file. General findings and caveats noted by the study authors: Naive subsets generally had larger estimated clonotype richness than memory subsets did. Across a handful of donors, around 5.4% of naive CD4, 3% to 4% of naive CD8, roughly 2.3% of memory CD4, and over 0.35% of memory CD8 clonotypes were shared. Rarefaction of sorted-subset datasets indicated incomplete sequencing despite the large sequencing depth. Higher generation probabilities were observed for clonotypes shared by all four sorted-subset donors than for non-shared clonotypes. Because the study included only a small number of donors, the genetic and exposure-history diversity represented was limited. Sampling was restricted to blood, and TCR repertoires in tissues likely differ from the TCR repertoires found in blood. Pairwise subsampling indicated that sequencing depth was expected to affect the degree of clonotype sharing among donors.

The chain couples TRBV9 to TRBJ2-3; the D gene is unclear. The sample comprised memory CD8+ T cells sorted from blood. The cell subset or site label corresponds to: CD45RO+ cells pooled with CCR7-negative TemRA cells. This TCR came from a woman in her twenties or thirties in good health. CDR3 loop: CASSVGLGDTQYF. The bases are TGTGCCAGCAGCGTAGGGCTGGGAGATACGCAGTATTTT.